This T cell receptor beta chain was obtained from a study of Graves' ophthalmopathy and Graves' hyperthyroidism (dated by TCRdb to the late 2010s). Regarding the complete study: Peripheral blood samples were taken at the time of initial diagnosis, before any treatment was given. The study used signatures of the TCR beta repertoire to tell Graves' ophthalmopathy apart from Graves' hyperthyroidism and to predict which patients would progress to ophthalmopathy. In total, 135 blood samples were TCR-sequenced: roughly 45 ophthalmopathy, around 75 hyperthyroidism and roughly 17 hyperthyroidism-to-ophthalmopathy patients. To explore V-J signatures distinguishing ophthalmopathy from hyperthyroidism, a discovery set of 100 or so patients (around 42 ophthalmopathy, 55 to 60 stable hyperthyroidism) was enrolled. An independent validation cohort comprised around 20 hyperthyroidism patients and over 15 patients who later progressed from hyperthyroidism to ophthalmopathy. In more than five hyperthyroidism patients, T-cell repertoires of thyroid tissue and blood were compared. Once sampling was done, hyperthyroidism patients were given methimazole at a starting dose of 30 mg daily, while ophthalmopathy patients were given high-dose intravenous methylprednisolone. The research as a whole found: Sample size was not statistically predetermined, and group allocation was not concealed from the investigators. Most of the expanded thyroid clonotypes with a frequency above 0.001 were also detected in blood, and it was suggested that the thyroid immune response may be reflected by blood repertoires. In validation, the model predicted ophthalmopathy progression with less than 71% sensitivity and around 72% specificity; approximately 12 predicted patients were CT-confirmed with GO in a median of around 6.5 months. In cross-validation, the 13-signature model distinguished ophthalmopathy from stable hyperthyroidism with 85% to 90% sensitivity and around 81% specificity, and in the test set the corresponding values were about 80% and 75%.

Looking up the germline V gene yields CDR1 SGHVS and CDR2 FQNEAQ. Spanning cysteine to phenylalanine, the CDR3 consists of 16 amino acids. Only CDR3 DNA remains: 48 bases, in frame from the first base. In this sample, this clonotype turned up many times. The antigen it recognizes is unknown. One end of the junction fails to match germline, which may point to a read error. For repertoire sequencing, TCR beta CDR3 regions were amplified from RNA transcripts. HTBI primers and the Qiagen OneStep RT-PCR kit were used in a first-round RT-PCR, which was followed by a second-round multiplex PCR, size selection and purification. Sequencing of the libraries was carried out on an Illumina HiSeq2000 in paired-end mode with 100 bp reads. On the study's bioinformatics: Reads were processed with SOAPnuke, discarding reads with adapters, uncalled bases, mean Phred below 15, or no exact constant-primer or identifier match. COPE v1.2.5 was used to merge high-quality paired reads. Each unique nucleotide sequence was defined as a clonotype, and clonotypes were aligned to IMGT TRB V, D and J references with MiTCR v1.1. The analysis was limited to V-J combinations with a frequency above 0.0001, which together covered about 99% of repertoires. For each V-J combination, a TCR clonal expansion and chaos score was defined as the ratio of F50 clonal expansion to chaos observed in the TCRdist matrix. Welch's t-statistics and random forest were used to narrow the features down to about twelve V-J combinations, which were then fed into a naive Bayes classifier. The Morisita-Horn index was used to measure how similar the thyroid and blood repertoires were. TCRdb reran the public reads through fastp at Q25 and MiXCR, keeping productive beta chains. For every CDR3 protein sequence, its rows merge into one entry that carries the most common genes and DNA. TCRdb, not the authors, supplied the V and J calls. The sample has 400,000 or so distinct CDR3 sequences on record, 17% of them singletons. Of the sample, approximately 2.4% is held by the ten largest clones.

Hyperthyroidism was defined as stable when no progression to ophthalmopathy occurred within 18 months of follow-up. Hyperthyroidism patients were newly diagnosed, with disease duration under 2 months, and aged 18 to 65 years. Patients with other autoimmune diseases, uncontrolled infections, pregnancy or lactation were excluded from the study. Clinical symptoms, serum thyroxine, TRAb, thyroid ultrasound and orbital computed tomography were used for diagnosis. PBMCs were isolated from approximately 10 ml of fresh peripheral blood by Ficoll-Paque density gradient centrifugation. Total RNA was extracted using Trizol reagent, and RNA quality was checked on an Agilent 2100 Bioanalyzer.

Material for sequencing was peripheral blood. The receptor was isolated from an adult woman with stable Graves' hyperthyroidism. The chain employs TRBV7-8 and TRBJ1-5, with an unclear D gene assignment. The CDR3: CASGLVAGNLNQPQHF. The DNA is TGTGCCAGCGGCTTAGTCGCGGGGAACCTCAATCAGCCCCAGCATTTT.